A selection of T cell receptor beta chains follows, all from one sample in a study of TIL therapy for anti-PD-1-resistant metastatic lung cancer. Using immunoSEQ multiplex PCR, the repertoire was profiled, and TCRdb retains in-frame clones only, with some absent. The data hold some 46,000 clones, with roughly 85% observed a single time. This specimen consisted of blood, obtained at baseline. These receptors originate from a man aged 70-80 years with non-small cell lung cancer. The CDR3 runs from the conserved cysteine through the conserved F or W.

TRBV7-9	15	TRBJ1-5	CASSLGDSANQPQHF
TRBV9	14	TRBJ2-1	CASSVGTLANEQFF
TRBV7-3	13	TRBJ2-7	CASSLIEGSEQYF
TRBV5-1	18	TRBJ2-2	CASSLDSGRGVNTGELFF
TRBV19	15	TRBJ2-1	CASSIDPGEYNEQFF
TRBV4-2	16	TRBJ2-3	CASSRPGTGGTDTQYF
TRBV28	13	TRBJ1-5	CASQVFGNQPQHF
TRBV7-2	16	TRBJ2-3	CASSSDRMRSSDTQYF
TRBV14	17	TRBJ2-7	CASSRRLAGGLSYEQYF
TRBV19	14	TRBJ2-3	CASSIILWSSTQYF
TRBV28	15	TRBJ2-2	CASSLLQGVTGELFF
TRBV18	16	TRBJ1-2	CASSTTRDTTNYGYTF
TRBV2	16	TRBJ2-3	CASSDGQGPSTDTQYF
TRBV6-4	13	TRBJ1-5	CASSDSIGQPQHF
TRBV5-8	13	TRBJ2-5	CASSFLGIETQYF
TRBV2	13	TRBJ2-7	CASSGTLQGEQYF
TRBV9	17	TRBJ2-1	CASSQHRLATYNNEQFF
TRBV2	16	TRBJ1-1	CASCYRGGSLNTEAFF
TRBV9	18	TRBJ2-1	CASSVVSTSGSPHNEQFF
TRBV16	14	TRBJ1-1	CASSQFRGTGEAFF
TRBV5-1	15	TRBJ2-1	CASSTTEGTSNEQFF
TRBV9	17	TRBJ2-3	CASSVVSGTSVGDTQYF
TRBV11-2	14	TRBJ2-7	CASSLDRGFYEQYF
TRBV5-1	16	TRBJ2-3	CASSYRLAGVTDTQYF
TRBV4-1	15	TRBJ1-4	CASSQEGRTGEKLFF
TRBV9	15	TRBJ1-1	CASSVVEGLNTEAFF
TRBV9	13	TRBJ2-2	CASSNPTPGELFF
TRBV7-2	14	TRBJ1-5	CASSFYGGYQPQHF
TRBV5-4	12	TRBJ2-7	CASSLSAYEQYF
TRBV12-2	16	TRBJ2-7	CASRSRDRGRGYEQYF
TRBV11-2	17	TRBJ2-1	CASSLVGGRASYNEQFF
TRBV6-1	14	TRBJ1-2	CASTGDRGRYGYTF
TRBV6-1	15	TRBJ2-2	CASSLTTANTGELFF
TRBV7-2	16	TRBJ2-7	CASSPSWTGKTYEQYF
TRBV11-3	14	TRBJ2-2	CASSQGPAAGELFF
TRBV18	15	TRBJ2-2	CASSPPAGNTGELFF
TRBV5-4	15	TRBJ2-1	CASSLGSGRNNEQFF
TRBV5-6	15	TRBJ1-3	CASSRGATQGNTIYF
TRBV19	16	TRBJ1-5	CASSMSSSNSNQPQHF
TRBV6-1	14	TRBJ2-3	CASRVGTTTDTQYF
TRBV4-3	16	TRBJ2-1	CASSQDYSGTYNEQFF